A selection of T cell receptor beta chains follows, all from one sample in a study of T cell changes during pregnancy in multiple sclerosis. TCRdb's table, derived via immunoSEQ multiplex PCR, lists solely in-frame clones and lacks some. The table records about 43,000 clones, just over 90% of them present only once. The sample taken for sequencing was PBMCs (not recorded whether the cells were cultured). Source of these receptors: a female donor with multiple sclerosis, enrolled in a pregnancy study. Both conserved end residues are trimmed from each CDR3. Clone size is given for some rows only: seen once, a few or many times, or a class if the clone is expanded.

>TRBJ1-1|TRBV6-5|.
ASSLNLQGGTEAF
>TRBJ2-3|TRBV29-1|.
SQLRADTQY
>TRBJ2-7|TRBV5-1|.
ASSLVLGPESYEQY
>TRBJ2-2|TRBV7-2|.
ASRLGYTGELF
>TRBJ2-7|TRBV18|.
ASSPIGSRSYEQY
>TRBJ1-4|TRBV25-1|.
ASSDDRGPAVGKLF
>TRBJ2-7|TRBV4-1|.
ASNRQQGDEQY
>TRBJ2-5|TRBV10-3|.
AISDKGGGQETQY
>TRBJ1-3|TRBV5-5|.
ASSLRPESSGNTIY
>TRBJ2-1|TRBV5-4|.
ASSLGGLAGGEF
>TRBJ1-3|TRBV12-5|.
ASGLGERRGGGNTIY
>TRBJ2-3|TRBV7-9|.
ASSLLFGASGTDTQY
>TRBJ2-2|TRBV9|.
ASSVGSGGNTGELF
>TRBJ2-5|TRBV27|.
ASSSSTGAETQY
>TRBJ2-7|TRBV28|.
ASSARHEQY
>TRBJ1-3|TRBV21-1|.
ASSPRQQGCTGNTIY
>TRBJ2-7|TRBV11-3|.
ASSLEVGYEQY
>TRBJ2-1|TRBV7-3|.
ASSFFSGVIYNEQF
>TRBJ2-1|TRBV2|.
ASRIAVNEQF
>TRBJ1-1|TRBV25-1|once
ASNGQGALYTEAF
>TRBJ2-7|TRBV21-1|once
ASSLTGTYEQY
>TRBJ2-2|TRBV19|.
ASRDRGGTGELF
>TRBJ1-4|TRBV13|.
ASSRKIAWGEKLF
>TRBJ1-5|TRBV19|.
ASSTTGRSNQPQH
>TRBJ1-2|TRBV5-1|.
ATGQYYGYT
>TRBJ2-6|TRBV5-6|.
ASSLGHRTGANVLT
>TRBJ2-3|TRBV19|.
ASSPLAGGTDTQY
>TRBJ2-4|TRBV30|.
AWSVRGGAAKNIQY
>TRBJ2-1|TRBV7-2|.
ASSGPGDYNEQF
>TRBJ2-1|TRBV28|.
ASTVSWGQRLENRNEQF
>TRBJ2-5|TRBV23-1|.
ASLDRGDYYYQETQY
>TRBJ2-7|TRBV2|.
ASSVFTILNEQY
>TRBJ2-2|TRBV19|.
ASSIGDTYTGELF
>TRBJ2-7|TRBV5-4|.
ASSLANSNEQY
>TRBJ2-3|TRBV28|.
ASSSLPTLAGGTDTQY
>TRBJ1-1|TRBV11-2|.
ASSFLSGTAKAF
>TRBJ1-1|TRBV5-1|once
ASSLEGNTEAF
>TRBJ1-5|TRBV19|large
ASRRSLGGVYQPQH
>TRBJ2-3|TRBV2|.
ASSRNTPSTDTQY
>TRBJ2-5|TRBV7-2|.
ASSLWALETQY
>TRBJ2-3|TRBV9|.
ASSWRTEADTQY
>TRBJ2-2|TRBV5-4|.
ASRLDTGELF
>TRBJ1-1|TRBV5-1|.
ASSFGTENTEAF
>TRBJ1-3|TRBV4-1|.
ASSRTGLSGNTIY
>TRBJ2-7|TRBV28|once
ASSLSGLTYEQY
>TRBJ2-7|TRBV7-3|.
ASSLGGIPYEQY
>TRBJ2-1|TRBV5-7|.
ASSLLIEEKDEQF
>TRBJ1-1|TRBV9|.
ASSGISGVIDTEAF
>TRBJ2-3|TRBV27|.
ASSSSRTSGVYGGGTDTQY
>TRBJ2-7|TRBV9|.
ASSGLGLDEQY
>TRBJ1-2|TRBV19|.
ASNPRPGGYNYGYT
>TRBJ1-1|TRBV28|.
ASVAGSKAF
>TRBJ1-2|TRBV11-1|.
ASRLGQESYGYT
>TRBJ2-1|TRBV7-3|.
ASSPDSHNEQF
>TRBJ2-6|TRBV10-2|.
ASFERGENSGANVLT